The clone carrying this T cell receptor beta chain was counted between two and nine times. The data belong to a study of CD8+ T cells in alopecia areata. Trimming shortened V by 2 bases and J by 11 bases, and 11 bases separated the two germline ends. The CDR3 runs to 12 residues. Germline CDR1 is SGHRS and CDR2 is YFSETQ. In a handful of patients, CD4+ T cells were split by CD25+CD127- sorting. Investigators sorted PBMCs to obtain both CD4+ and CD8+ T cells. Reverse transcription of extracted RNA yielded cDNA, which provided the sequencing template. The protocol was immunoSEQ multiplex PCR, while the TCRdb copy is restricted to in-frame clones and leaves out a portion. The table has about 20,000 clones, 60% to 70% seen once.

The V and J genes are TRBV5-1 and TRBJ2-1; TRBD2 is a possible D gene (6 bases). Sequenced: CD4+ Tregs sorted from blood. The TCR sequence derives from a human donor with alopecia areata. In DNA, the CDR3 is TGCGCCAGCAGCTTTGGGGCGGGGAAGCAGTTCTTC. Protein sequence: CASSFGAGKQFF.